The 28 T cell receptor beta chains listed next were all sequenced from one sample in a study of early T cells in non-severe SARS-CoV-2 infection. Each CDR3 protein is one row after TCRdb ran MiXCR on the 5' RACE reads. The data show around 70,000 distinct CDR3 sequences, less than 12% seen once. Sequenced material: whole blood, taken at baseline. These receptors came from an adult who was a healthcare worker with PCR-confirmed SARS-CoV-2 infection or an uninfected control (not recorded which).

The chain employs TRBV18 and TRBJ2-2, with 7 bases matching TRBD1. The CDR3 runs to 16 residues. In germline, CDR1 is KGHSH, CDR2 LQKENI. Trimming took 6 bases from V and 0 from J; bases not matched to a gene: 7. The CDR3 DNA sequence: TGTGCCAGCTCTCTTGAACAGGGGCCGAACACCGGGGAGCTGTTTTTT. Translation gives CASSLEQGPNTGELFF.

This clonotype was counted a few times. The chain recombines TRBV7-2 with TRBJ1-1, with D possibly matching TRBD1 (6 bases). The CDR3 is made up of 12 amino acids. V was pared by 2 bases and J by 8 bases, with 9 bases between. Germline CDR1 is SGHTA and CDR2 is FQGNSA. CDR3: CASSLRTGEAFF. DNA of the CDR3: TGTGCCAGCAGCTTAAGAACAGGGGAAGCTTTCTTT.

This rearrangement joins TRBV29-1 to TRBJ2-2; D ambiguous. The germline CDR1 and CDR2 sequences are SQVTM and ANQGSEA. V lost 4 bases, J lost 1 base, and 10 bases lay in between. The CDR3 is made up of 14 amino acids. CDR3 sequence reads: CSVVSIKNTGELFF. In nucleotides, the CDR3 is TGCAGCGTTGTTTCCATCAAGAACACCGGGGAGCTGTTTTTT.

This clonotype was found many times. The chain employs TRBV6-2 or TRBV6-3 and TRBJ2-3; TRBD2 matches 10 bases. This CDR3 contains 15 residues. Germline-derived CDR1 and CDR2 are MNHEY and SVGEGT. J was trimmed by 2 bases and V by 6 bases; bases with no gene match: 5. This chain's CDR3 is CASRRLAGDTDTQYF. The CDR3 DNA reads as TGTGCCAGCAGGAGACTAGCGGGCGACACAGATACGCAGTATTTT.

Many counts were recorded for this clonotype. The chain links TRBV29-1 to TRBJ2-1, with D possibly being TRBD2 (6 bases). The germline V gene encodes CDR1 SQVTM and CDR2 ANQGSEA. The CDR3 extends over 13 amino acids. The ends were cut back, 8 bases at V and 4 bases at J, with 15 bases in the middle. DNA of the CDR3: TGCAGCCCCAGCCTCGCGGGGTACAATGAGCAGTTCTTC. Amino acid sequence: CSPSLAGYNEQFF.

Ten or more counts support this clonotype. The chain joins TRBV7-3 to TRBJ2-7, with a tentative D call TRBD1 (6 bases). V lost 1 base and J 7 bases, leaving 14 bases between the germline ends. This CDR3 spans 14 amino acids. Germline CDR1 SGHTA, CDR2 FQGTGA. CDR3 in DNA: TGTGCCAGCAGCTTAAAATCAGGGGTGATTGAGCAGTACTTC. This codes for CASSLKSGVIEQYF.

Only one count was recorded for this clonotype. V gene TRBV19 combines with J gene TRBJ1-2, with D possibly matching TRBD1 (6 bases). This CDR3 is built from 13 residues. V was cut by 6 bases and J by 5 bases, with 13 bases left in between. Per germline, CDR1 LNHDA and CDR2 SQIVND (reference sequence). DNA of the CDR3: TGTGCCAGTAGCCGGGACATCGGGTATGGCTACACCTTC. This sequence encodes CASSRDIGYGYTF.

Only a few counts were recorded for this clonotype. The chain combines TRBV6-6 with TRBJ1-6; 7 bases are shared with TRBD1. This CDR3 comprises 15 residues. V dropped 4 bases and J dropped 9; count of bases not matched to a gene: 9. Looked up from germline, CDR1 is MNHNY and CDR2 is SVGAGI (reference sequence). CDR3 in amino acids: CASSSLTGDASPLHF. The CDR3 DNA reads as TGTGCCAGCAGTTCCCTAACAGGGGATGCTTCACCCCTCCACTTT.

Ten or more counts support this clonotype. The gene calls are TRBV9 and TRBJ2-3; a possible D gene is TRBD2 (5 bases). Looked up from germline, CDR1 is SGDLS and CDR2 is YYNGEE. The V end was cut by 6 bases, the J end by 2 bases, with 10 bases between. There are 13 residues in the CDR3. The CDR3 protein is CASTRTFTDTQYF. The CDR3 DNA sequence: TGTGCCAGCACGAGGACTTTCACAGATACGCAGTATTTT.

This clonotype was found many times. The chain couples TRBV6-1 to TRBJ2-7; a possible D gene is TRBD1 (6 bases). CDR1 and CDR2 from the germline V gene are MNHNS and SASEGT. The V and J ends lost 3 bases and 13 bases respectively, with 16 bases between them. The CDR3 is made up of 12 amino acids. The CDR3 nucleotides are TGTGCCAGCAGTGACCTAGACAGGTTCCTCTACTTC. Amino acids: CASSDLDRFLYF.

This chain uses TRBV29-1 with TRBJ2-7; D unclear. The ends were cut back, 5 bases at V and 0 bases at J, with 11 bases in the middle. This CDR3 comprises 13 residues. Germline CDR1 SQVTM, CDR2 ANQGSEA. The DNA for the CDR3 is TGCAGCGTTCTGACCGCGCTCTCCTACGAGCAGTACTTC. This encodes CSVLTALSYEQYF.

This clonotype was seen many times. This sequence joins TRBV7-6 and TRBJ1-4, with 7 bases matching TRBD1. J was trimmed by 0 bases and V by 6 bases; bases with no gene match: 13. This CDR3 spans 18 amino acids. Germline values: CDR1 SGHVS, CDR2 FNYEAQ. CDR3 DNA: TGTGCCAGCAGTCGAACCGGGACAGCCTACTCAACTAATGAAAAACTGTTTTTT. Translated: CASSRTGTAYSTNEKLFF.

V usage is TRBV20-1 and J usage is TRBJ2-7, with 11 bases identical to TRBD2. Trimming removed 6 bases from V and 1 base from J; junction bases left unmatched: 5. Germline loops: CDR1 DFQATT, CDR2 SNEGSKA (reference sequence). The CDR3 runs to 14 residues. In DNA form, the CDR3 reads TGCAGTGCAAAGAGACTAGCGGGATCCTACGAGCAGTACTTC. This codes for CSAKRLAGSYEQYF.

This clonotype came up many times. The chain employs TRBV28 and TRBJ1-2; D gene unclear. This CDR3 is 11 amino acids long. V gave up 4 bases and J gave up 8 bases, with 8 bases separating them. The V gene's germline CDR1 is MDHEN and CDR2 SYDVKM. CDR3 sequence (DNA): TGTGCCAGCAGTTACTCGAGGGGCTACACCTTC. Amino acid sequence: CASSYSRGYTF.

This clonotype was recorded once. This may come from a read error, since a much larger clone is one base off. CDR3 sequence: CSVELARITDTQYF. The CDR3 region has the DNA TGCAGCGTTGAACTAGCGAGGATCACAGATACGCAGTATTTT. The gene calls are TRBV29-1 and TRBJ2-3, with D perhaps TRBD2 (6 bases). The CDR3 covers 14 residues. Trimming took off 2 bases at V and 2 bases at J, with 11 bases between the two ends. Germline V CDR1 and CDR2: SQVTM, ANQGSEA.

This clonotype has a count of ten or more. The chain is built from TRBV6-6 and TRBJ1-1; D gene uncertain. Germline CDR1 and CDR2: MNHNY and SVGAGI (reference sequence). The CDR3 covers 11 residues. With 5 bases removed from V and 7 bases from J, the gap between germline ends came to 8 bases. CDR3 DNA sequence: TGTGCCAGCAGTGCCCAATTTGAAGCTTTCTTT. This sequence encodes CASSAQFEAFF.

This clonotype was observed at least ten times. This CDR3 reads CASSLSPGNPYEQYF. CDR3 coding DNA: TGTGCCAGCAGTTTATCACCGGGGAATCCCTACGAGCAGTACTTC. The chain has TRBV27 and TRBJ2-7; tentative D call: TRBD2 (5 bases). Trimming stripped 0 bases from V and 2 bases from J, with 11 bases between. The CDR3 is 15 amino acids. Germline V gives CDR1 MNHEY, CDR2 SMNVEV (reference sequence).

CDR3 DNA sequence: TGTGCCAGCAGCTTTGGACAGGGTTATTCACCCCTCCACTTT. Translation: CASSFGQGYSPLHF. The chain recombines TRBV6-5 with TRBJ1-6, with 8 bases fitting TRBD1. From germline, CDR1 is MNHEY and CDR2 SVGAGI. V was clipped by 6 bases and J by 8 bases; unmatched bases: 6. The CDR3 runs 14 residues.

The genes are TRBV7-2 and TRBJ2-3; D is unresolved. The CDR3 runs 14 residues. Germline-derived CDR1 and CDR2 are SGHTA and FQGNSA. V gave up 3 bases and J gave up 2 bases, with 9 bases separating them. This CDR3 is CASSLTSSTDTQYF. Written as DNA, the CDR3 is TGTGCCAGCAGCTTGACGTCGTCCACAGATACGCAGTATTTT.

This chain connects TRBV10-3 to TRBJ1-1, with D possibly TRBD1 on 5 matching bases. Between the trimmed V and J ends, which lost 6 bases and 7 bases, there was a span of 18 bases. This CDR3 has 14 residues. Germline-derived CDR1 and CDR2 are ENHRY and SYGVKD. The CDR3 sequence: CAIRRDGVTNEAFF. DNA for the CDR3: TGTGCCATCAGACGGGACGGAGTGACTAATGAAGCTTTCTTT.

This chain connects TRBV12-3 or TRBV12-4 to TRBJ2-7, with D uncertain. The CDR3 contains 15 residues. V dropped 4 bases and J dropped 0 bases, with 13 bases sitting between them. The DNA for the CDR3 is TGTGCCAGCAGTTGGACCCATGCCCTCTCCTACGAGCAGTACTTC. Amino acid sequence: CASSWTHALSYEQYF.

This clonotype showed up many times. The CDR3 sequence is CASSSDGVFEKLFF. The CDR3 DNA sequence: TGTGCCAGCTCGTCGGACGGGGTCTTTGAAAAACTGTTTTTT. The gene calls are TRBV18 and TRBJ1-4; no firm D call. Deletions cut 6 bases from V and 7 bases from J, with 15 bases between. CDR3 size: 14 residues. The germline CDR1 and CDR2 sequences are KGHSH and LQKENI. The full variable domain, rest sourced from reference TRBV18 and TRBJ1-4, is NAGVMQNPRHLVRRRGQEARLRCSPMKGHSHVYWYRQLPEEGLKFMVYLQKENIIDESGMPKERFSAEFPKEGPSILRIQQVVRGDSAAYFCASSSDGVFEKLFFGSGTQLSVL.

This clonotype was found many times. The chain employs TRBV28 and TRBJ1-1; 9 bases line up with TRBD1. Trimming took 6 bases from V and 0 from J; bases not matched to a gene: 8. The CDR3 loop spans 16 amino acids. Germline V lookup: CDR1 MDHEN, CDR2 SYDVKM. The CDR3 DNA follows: TGTGCCAGCAGGGGGGACAGGGAGGGACTGAACACTGAAGCTTTCTTT. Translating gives CASRGDREGLNTEAFF. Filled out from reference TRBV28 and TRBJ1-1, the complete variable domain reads DVKVTQSSRYLVKRTGEKVFLECVQDMDHENMFWYRQDPGLGLRLIYFSYDVKMKEKGDIPEGYSVSREKKERFSLILESASTNQTSMYLCASRGDREGLNTEAFFGQGTRLTVV.

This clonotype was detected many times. CDR3 DNA: TGTGCCAGCAGCCTCGACACCGGGGGCTCCTACAATGAGCAGTTCTTC. This encodes CASSLDTGGSYNEQFF. The V gene is TRBV14, the J gene TRBJ2-1, with D maybe TRBD2 (6 bases). Germline CDR1 is SGHDN and CDR2 is FVKESK. With 4 bases removed from V and 0 bases from J, the gap between germline ends came to 13 bases. CDR3 length: 16 amino acids.

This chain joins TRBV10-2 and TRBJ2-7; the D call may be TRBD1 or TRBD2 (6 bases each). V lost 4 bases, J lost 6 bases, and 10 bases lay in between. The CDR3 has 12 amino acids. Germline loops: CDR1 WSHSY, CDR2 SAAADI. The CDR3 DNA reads TGCGCCAGCAGTGCGAAGGGGGGCGAGCAGTACTTC. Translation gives CASSAKGGEQYF.

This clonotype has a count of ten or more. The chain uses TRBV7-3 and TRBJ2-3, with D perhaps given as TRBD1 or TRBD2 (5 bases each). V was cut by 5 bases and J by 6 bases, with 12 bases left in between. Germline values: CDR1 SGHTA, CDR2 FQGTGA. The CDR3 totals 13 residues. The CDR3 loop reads CASSRTGTDTQYF. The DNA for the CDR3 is TGTGCCAGCAGCCGAACCGGGACGGATACGCAGTATTTT.

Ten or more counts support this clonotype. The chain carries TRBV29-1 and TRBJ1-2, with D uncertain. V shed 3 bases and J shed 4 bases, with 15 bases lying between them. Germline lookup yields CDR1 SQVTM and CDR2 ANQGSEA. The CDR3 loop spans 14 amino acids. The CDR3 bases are TGCAGCGTTGAGTGGCGCGGACTGGGCTATGGCTACACCTTC. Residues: CSVEWRGLGYGYTF. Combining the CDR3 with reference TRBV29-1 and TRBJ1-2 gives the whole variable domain SAVISQKPSRDICQRGTSLTIQCQVDSQVTMMFWYRQQPGQSLTLIATANQGSEATYESGFVIDKFPISRPNLTFSTLTVSNMSPEDSSIYLCSVEWRGLGYGYTFGSGTRLTVV.

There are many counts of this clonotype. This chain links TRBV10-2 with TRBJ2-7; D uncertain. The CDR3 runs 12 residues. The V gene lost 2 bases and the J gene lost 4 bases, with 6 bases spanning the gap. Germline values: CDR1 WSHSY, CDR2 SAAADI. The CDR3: CASSEISYEQYF. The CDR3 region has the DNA TGCGCCAGCAGTGAGATTTCTTACGAGCAGTACTTC.